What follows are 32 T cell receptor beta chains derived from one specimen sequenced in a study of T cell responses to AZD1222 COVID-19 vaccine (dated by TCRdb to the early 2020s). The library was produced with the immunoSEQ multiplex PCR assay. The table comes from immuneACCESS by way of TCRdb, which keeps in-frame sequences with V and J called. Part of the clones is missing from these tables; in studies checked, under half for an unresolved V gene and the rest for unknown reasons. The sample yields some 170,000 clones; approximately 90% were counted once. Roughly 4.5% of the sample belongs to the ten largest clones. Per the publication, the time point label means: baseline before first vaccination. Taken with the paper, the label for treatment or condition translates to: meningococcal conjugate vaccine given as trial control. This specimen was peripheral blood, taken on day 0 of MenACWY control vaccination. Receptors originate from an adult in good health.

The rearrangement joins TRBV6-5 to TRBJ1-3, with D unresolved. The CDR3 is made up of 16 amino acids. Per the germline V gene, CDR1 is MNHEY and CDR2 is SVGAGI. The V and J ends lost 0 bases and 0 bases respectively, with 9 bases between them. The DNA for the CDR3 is TGTGCCAGCAGTTACTCGCGCGGAACCTCTGGAAACACCATATATTTT. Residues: CASSYSRGTSGNTIYF.

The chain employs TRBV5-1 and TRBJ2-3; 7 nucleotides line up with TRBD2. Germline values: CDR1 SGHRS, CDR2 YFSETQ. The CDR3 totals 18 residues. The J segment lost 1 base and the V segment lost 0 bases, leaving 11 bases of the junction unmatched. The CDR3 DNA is TGCGCCAGCAGCTTGGCCGACGGCGGGAGACGTGGCACAGATACGCAGTATTTT. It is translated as CASSLADGGRRGTDTQYF.

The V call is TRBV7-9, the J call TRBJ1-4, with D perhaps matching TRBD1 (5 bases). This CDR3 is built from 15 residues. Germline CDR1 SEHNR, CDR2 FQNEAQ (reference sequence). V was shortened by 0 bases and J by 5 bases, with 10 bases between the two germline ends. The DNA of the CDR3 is TGTGCCAGCAGCTTAGCGGGACCGATAAATGAAAAACTGTTTTTT. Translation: CASSLAGPINEKLFF. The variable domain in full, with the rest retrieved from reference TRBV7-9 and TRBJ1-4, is DTGVSQNPRHKITKRGQNVTFRCDPISEHNRLYWYRQTLGQGPEFLTYFQNEAQLEKSRLLSDRFSAERPKGSFSTLEIQRTEQGDSAMYLCASSLAGPINEKLFFGSGTQLSVL.

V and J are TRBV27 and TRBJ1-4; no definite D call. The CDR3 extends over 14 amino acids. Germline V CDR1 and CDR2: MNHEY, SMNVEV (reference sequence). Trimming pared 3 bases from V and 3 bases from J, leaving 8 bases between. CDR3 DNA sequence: TGTGCCAGCAGTTTTGTGGGGTCTAATGAAAAACTGTTTTTT. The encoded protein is CASSFVGSNEKLFF.

The CDR3 sequence is CASSGGAGNSGANVLTF. CDR3 bases: TGTGCCAGCAGCGGCGGGGCGGGAAACTCTGGGGCCAACGTCCTGACTTTC. The chain combines TRBV7-2 with TRBJ2-6; possible D gene TRBD2, 6 bases. The CDR3 is 17 amino acids. Germline values: CDR1 SGHTA, CDR2 FQGNSA. V was cut by 5 bases and J by 0 bases, with 14 bases left in between.

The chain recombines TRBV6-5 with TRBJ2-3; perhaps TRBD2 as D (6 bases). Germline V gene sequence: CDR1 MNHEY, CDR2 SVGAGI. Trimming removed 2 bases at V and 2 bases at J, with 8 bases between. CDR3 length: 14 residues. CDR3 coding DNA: TGTGCCAGCAGTTACGGAGGGGTCACAGATACGCAGTATTTT. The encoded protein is CASSYGGVTDTQYF.

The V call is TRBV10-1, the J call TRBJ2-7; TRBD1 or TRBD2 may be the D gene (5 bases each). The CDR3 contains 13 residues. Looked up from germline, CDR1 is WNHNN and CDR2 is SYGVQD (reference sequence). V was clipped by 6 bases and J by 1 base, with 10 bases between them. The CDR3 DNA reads TGCGCCAGCAGCCGGGACGGTTCCTACGAGCAGTACTTC. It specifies CASSRDGSYEQYF.

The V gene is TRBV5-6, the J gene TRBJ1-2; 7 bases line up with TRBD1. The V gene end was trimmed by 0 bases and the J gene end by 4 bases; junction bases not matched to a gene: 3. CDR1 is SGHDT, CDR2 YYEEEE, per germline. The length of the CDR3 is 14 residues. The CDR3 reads CASSLGTGAYGYTF. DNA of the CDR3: TGTGCCAGCAGCTTGGGCACAGGGGCCTATGGCTACACCTTC. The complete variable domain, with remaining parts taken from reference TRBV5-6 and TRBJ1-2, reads DAGVTQSPTHLIKTRGQQVTLRCSPKSGHDTVSWYQQALGQGPQFIFQYYEEEERQRGNFPDRFSGHQFPNYSSELNVNALLLGDSALYLCASSLGTGAYGYTFGSGTRLTVV.

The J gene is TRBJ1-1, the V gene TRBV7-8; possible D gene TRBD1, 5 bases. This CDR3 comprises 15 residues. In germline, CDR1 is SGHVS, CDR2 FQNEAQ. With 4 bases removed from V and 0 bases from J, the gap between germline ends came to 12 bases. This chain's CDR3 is CASSSARGLNTEAFF. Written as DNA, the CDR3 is TGTGCCAGCAGCTCAGCCCGGGGGTTGAACACTGAAGCTTTCTTT.

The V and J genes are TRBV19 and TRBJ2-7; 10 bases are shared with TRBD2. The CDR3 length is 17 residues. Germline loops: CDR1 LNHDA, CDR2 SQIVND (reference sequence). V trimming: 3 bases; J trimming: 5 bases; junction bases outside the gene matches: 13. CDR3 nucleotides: TGTGCCAGTAGTATCAGGGCTAGCGGGAGTTCGGGCAACGAGCAGTACTTC. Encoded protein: CASSIRASGSSGNEQYF. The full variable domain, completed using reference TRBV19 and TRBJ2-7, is DGGITQSPKYLFRKEGQNVTLSCEQNLNHDAMYWYRQDPGQGLRLIYYSQIVNDFQKGDIAEGYSVSREKKESFPLTVTSAQKNPTAFYLCASSIRASGSSGNEQYFGPGTRLTVT.

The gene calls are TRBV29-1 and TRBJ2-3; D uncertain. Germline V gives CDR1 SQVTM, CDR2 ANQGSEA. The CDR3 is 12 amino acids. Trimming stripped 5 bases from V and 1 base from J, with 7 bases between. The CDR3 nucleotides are TGCAGCGTTACCCGGGGCACAGATACGCAGTATTTT. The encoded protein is CSVTRGTDTQYF.

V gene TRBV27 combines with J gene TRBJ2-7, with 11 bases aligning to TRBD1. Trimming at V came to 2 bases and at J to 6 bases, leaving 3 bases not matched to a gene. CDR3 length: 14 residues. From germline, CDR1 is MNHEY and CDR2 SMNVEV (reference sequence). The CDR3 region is CASSLGTGGSEQYF. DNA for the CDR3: TGTGCCAGCAGTTTAGGGACAGGGGGAAGCGAGCAGTACTTC.

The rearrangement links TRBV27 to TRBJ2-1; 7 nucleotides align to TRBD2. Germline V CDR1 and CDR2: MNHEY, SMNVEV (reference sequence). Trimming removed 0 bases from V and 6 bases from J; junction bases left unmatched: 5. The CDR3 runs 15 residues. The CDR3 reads CASSLSRERGNEQFF. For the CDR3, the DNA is TGTGCCAGCAGTTTATCGCGGGAGAGGGGCAATGAGCAGTTCTTC.

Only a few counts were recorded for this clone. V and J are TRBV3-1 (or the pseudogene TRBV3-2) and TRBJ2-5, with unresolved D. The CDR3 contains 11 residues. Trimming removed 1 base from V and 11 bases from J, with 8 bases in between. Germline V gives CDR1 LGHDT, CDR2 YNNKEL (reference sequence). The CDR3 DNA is TGTGCCAGCAGCCAAGGACCGGCGCAGTACTTC. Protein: CASSQGPAQYF.

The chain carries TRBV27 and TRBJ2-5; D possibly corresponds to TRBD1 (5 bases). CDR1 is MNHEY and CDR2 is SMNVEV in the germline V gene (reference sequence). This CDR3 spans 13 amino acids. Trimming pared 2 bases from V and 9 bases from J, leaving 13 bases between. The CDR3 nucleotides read TGTGCCAGCAGTTTAAGAGAAAGGGGATCCCAGTACTTC. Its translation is CASSLRERGSQYF.

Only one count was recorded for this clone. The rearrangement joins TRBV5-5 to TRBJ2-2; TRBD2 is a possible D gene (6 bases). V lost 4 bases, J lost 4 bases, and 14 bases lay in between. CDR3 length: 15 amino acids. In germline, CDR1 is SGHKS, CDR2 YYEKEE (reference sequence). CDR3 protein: CASSPGVFSTGELFF. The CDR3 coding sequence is TGTGCCAGCAGCCCGGGGGTCTTTTCCACCGGGGAGCTGTTTTTT.

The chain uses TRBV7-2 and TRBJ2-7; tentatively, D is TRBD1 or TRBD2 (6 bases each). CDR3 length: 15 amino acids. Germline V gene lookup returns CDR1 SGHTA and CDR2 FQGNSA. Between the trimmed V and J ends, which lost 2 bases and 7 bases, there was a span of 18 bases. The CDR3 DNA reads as TGTGCCAGCAGCTTACGTCGACGGGGGCAGGGGGAGCAGTACTTC. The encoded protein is CASSLRRRGQGEQYF.

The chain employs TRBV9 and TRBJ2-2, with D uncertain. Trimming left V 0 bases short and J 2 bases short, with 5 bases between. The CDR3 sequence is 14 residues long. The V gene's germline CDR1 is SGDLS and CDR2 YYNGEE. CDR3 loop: CASSVDVNTGELFF. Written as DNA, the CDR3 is TGTGCCAGCAGCGTAGACGTTAACACCGGGGAGCTGTTTTTT.

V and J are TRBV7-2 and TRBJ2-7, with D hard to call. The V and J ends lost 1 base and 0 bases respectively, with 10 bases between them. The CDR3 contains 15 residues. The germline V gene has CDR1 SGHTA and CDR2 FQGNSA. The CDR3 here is CASSLVSGSSYEQYF. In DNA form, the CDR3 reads TGTGCCAGCAGCTTAGTGTCGGGCAGCTCCTACGAGCAGTACTTC.

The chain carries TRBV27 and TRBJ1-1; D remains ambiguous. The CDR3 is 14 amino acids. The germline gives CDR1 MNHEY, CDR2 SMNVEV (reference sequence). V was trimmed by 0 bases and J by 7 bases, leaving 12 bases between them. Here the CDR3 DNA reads TGTGCCAGCAGTTTATCGATGTTGGTTAGTGAAGCTTTCTTT. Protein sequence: CASSLSMLVSEAFF.

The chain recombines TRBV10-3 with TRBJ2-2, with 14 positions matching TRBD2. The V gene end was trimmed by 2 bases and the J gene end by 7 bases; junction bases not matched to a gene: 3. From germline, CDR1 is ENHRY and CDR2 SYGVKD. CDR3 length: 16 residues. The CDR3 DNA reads TGTGCCATCAGTGAGGGACTAGCGGGAGGTATCGGGGAGCTGTTTTTT. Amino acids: CAISEGLAGGIGELFF.

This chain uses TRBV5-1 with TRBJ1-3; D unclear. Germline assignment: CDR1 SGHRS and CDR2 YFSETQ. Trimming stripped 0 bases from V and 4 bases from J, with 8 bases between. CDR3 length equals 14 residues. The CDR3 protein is CASSLVGVGNTIYF. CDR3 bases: TGCGCCAGCAGCTTGGTGGGAGTCGGAAACACCATATATTTT.

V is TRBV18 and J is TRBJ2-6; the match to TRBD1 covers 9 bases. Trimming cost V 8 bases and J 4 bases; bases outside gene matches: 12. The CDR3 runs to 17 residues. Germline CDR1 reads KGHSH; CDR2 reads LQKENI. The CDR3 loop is CASPRDRVPSGANVLTF. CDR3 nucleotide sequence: TGTGCCAGCCCAAGGGACAGGGTTCCATCAGGGGCCAACGTCCTGACTTTC.

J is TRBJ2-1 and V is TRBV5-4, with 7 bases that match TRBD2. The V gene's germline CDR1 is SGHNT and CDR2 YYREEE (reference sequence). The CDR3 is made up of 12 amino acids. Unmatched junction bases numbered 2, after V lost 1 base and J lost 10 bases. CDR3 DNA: TGTGCCAGCAGCTTGCAAGCGGGAGAGCAGTTCTTC. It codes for CASSLQAGEQFF.

Here the CDR3 DNA reads TGTGCCAGCATCAAAGAAACAGGGGGGAGGAATGAGCAGTTCTTC. Translation: CASIKETGGRNEQFF. The V call is TRBV6-5, the J call TRBJ2-1, with 8 bases lining up with TRBD1. The CDR3 extends over 15 amino acids. Looked up from germline, CDR1 is MNHEY and CDR2 is SVGAGI. V dropped 7 bases and J dropped 7; count of bases not matched to a gene: 12.

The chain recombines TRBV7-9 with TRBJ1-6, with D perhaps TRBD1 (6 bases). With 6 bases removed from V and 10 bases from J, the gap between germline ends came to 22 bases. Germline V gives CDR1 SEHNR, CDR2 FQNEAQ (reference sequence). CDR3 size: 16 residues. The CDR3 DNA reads TGTGCCAGCAGTAATGGACAGAACTTCCTGGGATCACCCCTCCACTTT. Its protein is CASSNGQNFLGSPLHF. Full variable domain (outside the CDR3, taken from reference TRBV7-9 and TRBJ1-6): DTGVSQNPRHKITKRGQNVTFRCDPISEHNRLYWYRQTLGQGPEFLTYFQNEAQLEKSRLLSDRFSAERPKGSFSTLEIQRTEQGDSAMYLCASSNGQNFLGSPLHFGNGTRLTVT.

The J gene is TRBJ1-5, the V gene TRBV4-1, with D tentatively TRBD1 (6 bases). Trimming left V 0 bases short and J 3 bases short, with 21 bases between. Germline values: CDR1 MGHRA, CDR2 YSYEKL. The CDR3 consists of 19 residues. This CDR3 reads CASSQDREDRTYDNQPQHF. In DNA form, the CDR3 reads TGCGCCAGCAGCCAAGATAGGGAAGACAGGACTTATGACAATCAGCCCCAGCATTTT.

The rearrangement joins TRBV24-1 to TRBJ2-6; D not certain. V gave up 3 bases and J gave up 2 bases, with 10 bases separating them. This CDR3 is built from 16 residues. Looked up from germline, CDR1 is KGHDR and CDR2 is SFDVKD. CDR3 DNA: TGTGCCACCAGTGATCCGACTCGGACTGGGGCCAACGTCCTGACTTTC. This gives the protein CATSDPTRTGANVLTF.

Written as DNA, the CDR3 is TGTGCCAGCAGTTTTCCCCGAATCAATGAGCAGTTCTTC. Translation gives CASSFPRINEQFF. This rearrangement joins TRBV28 to TRBJ2-1; no reliable D call. From germline, CDR1 is MDHEN and CDR2 SYDVKM. The CDR3 is 13 amino acids. Trimming stripped 3 bases from V and 6 bases from J, with 9 bases between.

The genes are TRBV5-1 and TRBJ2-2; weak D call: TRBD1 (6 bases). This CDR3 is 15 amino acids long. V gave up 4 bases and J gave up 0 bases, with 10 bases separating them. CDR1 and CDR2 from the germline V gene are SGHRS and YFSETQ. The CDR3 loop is CASSQGTSNTGELFF. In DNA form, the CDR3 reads TGCGCCAGCAGCCAGGGGACATCGAACACCGGGGAGCTGTTTTTT.

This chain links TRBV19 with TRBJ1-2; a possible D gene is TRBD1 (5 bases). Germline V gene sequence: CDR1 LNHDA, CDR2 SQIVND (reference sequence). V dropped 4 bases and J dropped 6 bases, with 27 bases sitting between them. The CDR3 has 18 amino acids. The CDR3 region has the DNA TGTGCCAGTAGTACTAGGCGATCTACCGGGACCTCCGGGGATGGCTACACCTTC. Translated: CASSTRRSTGTSGDGYTF.

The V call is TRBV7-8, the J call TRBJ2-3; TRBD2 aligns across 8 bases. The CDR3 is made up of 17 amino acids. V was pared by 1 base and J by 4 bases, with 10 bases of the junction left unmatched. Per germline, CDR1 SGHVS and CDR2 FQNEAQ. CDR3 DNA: TGTGCCAGCAGCTTAGGTCCGGCGGGAGGCTTTGCAGATACGCAGTATTTT. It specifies CASSLGPAGGFADTQYF. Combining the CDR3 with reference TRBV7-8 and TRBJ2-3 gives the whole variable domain GAGVSQSPRYKVAKRGQDVALRCDPISGHVSLFWYQQALGQGPEFLTYFQNEAQLDKSGLPSDRFFAERPEGSVSTLKIQRTQQEDSAVYLCASSLGPAGGFADTQYFGPGTRLTVL.